These 3 T cell receptor beta chains came from one sample sequenced in a study of T cell responses to AZD1222 COVID-19 vaccine. The data were produced by immunoSEQ multiplex PCR, yet TCRdb's version contains in-frame clones alone and is incomplete. The sample lists approximately 110,000 clones; approximately 90% were seen once. The sequencing used peripheral blood, collected 28 days after the second AZD1222 dose. These receptors all come from an adult who received the AZD1222 COVID-19 vaccine.

The V and J genes are TRBV18 and TRBJ2-3, with D unresolved. This CDR3 comprises 14 residues. V lost 1 base, J lost 0 bases, and 5 bases lay in between. Germline V gene data show CDR1 as KGHSH and CDR2 as LQKENI. The CDR3 region is CASSPLDSTDTQYF. For the CDR3, the DNA is TGTGCCAGCTCACCACTAGACAGCACAGATACGCAGTATTTT.

V usage is TRBV9 and J usage is TRBJ2-1; TRBD2 aligns across 8 bases. After removal of 3 bases from V and 4 bases from J, the junction contained 9 bases not matched to a gene. The CDR3 is 16 amino acids. The germline CDR1 and CDR2 sequences are SGDLS and YYNGEE. In DNA form, the CDR3 reads TGTGCCAGCAGCGAGGGTCCGGGACTAGTATACAATGAGCAGTTCTTC. The encoded protein is CASSEGPGLVYNEQFF.

The count of this clone is one. The chain is built from TRBV6-5 and TRBJ2-5; D gene ambiguous. The V and J ends lost 5 bases and 4 bases respectively, with 11 bases between them. The germline V gene encodes CDR1 MNHEY and CDR2 SVGAGI. CDR3 size: 13 residues. As DNA, the CDR3 is TGTGCCAGCAGTAAGTTGAGTTTAGAGACCCAGTACTTC. Amino acid sequence: CASSKLSLETQYF.